This T cell receptor beta chain was found in a study of cytomegalovirus exposure and HLA in healthy donors. PCR amplification relied on 60 Vbeta primers (plus 13 Jbeta primers). Repertoires were generated with immunoSEQ multiplex PCR, while TCRdb's copy carries only in-frame clones and drops some. The sample lists over 110,000 clones, 82% occurring once. Per the germline V gene, CDR1 is SEHNR and CDR2 is FQNEAQ (reference sequence). This CDR3 is built from 14 residues. V dropped 0 bases and J dropped 3 bases, with 6 bases sitting between them. Study conclusions and caveats: A later analysis by the authors found several of the most significant clusters apparently linked to common viral pathogens. The study flagged roughly 160 TCR beta chains as cytomegalovirus-associated.

All donors participated as healthy donors of bone marrow. There were likely unrecorded immune exposures, though donors were nominally healthy when sampled. Worth noting for this clone: No antigen is known for it.

The source of this sequence is a male donor in good health and CMV-seronegative. Specimen: PBMCs. The chain carries TRBV7-9 and TRBJ2-1, with a possible D match to TRBD2 (5 bases). CDR3 sequence: CASSLAGSYNEQFF. CDR3 sequence (DNA): TGTGCCAGCAGCTTAGCGGGGAGCTACAATGAGCAGTTCTTC.